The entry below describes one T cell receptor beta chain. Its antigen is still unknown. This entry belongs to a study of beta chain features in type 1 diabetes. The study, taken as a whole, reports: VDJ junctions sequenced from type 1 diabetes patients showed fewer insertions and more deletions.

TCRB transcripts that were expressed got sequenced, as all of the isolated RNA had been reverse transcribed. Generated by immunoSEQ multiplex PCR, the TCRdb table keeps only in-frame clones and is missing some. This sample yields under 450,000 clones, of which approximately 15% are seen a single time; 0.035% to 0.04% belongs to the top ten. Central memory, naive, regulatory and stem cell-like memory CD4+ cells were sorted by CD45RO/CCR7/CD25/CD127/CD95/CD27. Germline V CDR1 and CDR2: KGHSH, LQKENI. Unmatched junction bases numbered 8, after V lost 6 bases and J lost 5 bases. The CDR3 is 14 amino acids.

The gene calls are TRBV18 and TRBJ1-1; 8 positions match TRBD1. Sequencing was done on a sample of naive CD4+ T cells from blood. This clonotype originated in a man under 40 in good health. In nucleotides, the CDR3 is TGTGCCAGCTCTCCGACAGGGGCCGGTACTGAAGCTTTCTTT. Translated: CASSPTGAGTEAFF.